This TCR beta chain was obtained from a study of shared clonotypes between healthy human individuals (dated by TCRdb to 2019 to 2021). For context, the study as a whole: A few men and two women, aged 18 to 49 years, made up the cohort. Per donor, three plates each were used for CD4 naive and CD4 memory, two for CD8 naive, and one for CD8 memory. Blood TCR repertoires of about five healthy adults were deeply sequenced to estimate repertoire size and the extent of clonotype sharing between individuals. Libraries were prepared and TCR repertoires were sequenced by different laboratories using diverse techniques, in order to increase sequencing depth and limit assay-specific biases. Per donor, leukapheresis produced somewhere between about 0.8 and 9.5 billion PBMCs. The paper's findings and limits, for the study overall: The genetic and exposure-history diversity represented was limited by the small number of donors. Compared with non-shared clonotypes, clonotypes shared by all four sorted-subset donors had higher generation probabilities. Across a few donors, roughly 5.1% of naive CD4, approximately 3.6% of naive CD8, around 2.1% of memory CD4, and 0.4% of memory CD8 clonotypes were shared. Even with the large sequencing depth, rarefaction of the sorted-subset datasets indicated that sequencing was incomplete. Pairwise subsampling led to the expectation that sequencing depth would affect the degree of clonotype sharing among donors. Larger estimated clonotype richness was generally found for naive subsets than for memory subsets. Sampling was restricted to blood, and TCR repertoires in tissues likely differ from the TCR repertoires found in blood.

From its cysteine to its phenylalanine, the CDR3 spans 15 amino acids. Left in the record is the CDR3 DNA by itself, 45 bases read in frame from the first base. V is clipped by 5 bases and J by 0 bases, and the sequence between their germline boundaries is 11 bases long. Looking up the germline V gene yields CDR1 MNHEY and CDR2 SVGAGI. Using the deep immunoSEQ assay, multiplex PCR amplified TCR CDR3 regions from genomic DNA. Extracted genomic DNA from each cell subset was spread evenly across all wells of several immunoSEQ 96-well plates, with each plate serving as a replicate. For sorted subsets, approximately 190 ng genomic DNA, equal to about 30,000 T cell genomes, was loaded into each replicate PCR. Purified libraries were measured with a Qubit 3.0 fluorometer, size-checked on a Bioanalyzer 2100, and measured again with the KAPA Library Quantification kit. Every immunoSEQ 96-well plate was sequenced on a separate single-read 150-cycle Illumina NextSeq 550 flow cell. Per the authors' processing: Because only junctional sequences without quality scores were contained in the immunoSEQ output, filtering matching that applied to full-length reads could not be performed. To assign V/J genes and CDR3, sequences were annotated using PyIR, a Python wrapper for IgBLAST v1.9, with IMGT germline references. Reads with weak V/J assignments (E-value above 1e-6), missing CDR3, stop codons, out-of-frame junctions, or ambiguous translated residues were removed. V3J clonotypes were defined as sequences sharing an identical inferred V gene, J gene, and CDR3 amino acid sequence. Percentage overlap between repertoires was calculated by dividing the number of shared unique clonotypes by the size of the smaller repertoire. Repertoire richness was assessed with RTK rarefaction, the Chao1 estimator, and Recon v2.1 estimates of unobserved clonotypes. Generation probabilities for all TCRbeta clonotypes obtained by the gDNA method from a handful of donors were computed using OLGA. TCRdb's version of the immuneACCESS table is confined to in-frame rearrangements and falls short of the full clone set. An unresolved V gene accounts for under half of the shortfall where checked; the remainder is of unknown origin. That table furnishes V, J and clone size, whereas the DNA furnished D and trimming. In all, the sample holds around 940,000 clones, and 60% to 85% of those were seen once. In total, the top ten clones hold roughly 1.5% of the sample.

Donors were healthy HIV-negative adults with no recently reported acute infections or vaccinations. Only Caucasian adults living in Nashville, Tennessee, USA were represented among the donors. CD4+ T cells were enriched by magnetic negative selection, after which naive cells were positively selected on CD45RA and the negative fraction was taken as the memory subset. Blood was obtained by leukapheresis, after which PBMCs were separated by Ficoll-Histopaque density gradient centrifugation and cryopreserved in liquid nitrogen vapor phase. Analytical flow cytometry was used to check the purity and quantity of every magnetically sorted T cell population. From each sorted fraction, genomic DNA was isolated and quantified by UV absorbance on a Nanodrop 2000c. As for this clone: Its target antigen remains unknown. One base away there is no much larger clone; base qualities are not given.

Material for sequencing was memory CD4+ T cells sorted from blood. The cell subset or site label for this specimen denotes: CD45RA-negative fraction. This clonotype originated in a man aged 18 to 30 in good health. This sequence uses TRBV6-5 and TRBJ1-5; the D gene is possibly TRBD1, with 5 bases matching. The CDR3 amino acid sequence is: CASSLTVDSNQPQHF. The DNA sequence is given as TGTGCCAGCAGTCTGACAGTTGATAGCAATCAGCCCCAGCATTTT.